This TCR beta chain was observed in a study of OX40 agonist ivuxolimab in advanced cancers. Study-wide context: Patients received ivuxolimab, an intravenous treatment, every 2 weeks at 0.01 to 10 mg/kg. Whole-study findings and limits: Blood T cells, both CD4+ and CD8+, expanded clonally by week 6 at 0.1 to 3.0 mg/kg.

Peripheral blood came from all dose cohorts at three timepoints. A word on this clone: Antigen: not known.

Sequenced by immunoSEQ multiplex PCR; TCRdb stores in-frame clones only, minus some. The sample has 70,000 to 80,000 clones; around nine tenths are singletons. Sequences were derived from CD4+ or CD8+ T cells sorted from blood, sampled in a trial of the OX40 agonist ivuxolimab. The sequence was obtained from an adult with an advanced solid tumor such as melanoma, head and neck, liver or kidney cancer.

The CDR3 spells CASSPAGETQYF. The CDR3 DNA reads as TGTGCCAGCAGCCCGGCTGGAGAGACCCAGTACTTC. This chain links TRBV2 with TRBJ2-5; D remains unclear. The V gene lost 6 bases and the J gene lost 4 bases, with 9 bases spanning the gap. The germline gives CDR1 SNHLY, CDR2 FYNNEI. This CDR3 has 12 amino acids.